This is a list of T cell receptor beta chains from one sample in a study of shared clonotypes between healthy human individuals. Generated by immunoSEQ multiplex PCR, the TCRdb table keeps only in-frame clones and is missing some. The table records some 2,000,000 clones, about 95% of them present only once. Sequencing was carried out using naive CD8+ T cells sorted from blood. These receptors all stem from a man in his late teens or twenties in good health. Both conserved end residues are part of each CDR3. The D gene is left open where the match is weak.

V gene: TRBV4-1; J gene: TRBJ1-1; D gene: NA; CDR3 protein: CASSLGAVANTEAFF
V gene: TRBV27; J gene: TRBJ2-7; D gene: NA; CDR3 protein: CASSLRIGVEQYF
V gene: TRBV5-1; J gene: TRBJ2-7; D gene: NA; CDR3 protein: CASSLDSEAAEQYF
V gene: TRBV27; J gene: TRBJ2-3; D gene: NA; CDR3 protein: CASSFGFGTSTDTQYF
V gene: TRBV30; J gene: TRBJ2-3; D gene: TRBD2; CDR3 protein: CAWSSGGADTQYF
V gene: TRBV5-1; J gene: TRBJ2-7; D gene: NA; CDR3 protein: CASSLDGGGYEQYF
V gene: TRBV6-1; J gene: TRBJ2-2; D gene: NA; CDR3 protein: CASSERLRGAGNTGELFF
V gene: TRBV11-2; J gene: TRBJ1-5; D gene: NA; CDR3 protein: CASSLGADQPQHF
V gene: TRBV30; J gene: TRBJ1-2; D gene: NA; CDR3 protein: CAWSPTRGYGYTF
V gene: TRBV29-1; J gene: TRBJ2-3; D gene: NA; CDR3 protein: CSVTTPTTGTDTQYF
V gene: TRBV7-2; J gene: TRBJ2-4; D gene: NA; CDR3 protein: CASKGGIVAKNIQYF
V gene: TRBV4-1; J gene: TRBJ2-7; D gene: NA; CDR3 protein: CASSLNEVLSYEQYF
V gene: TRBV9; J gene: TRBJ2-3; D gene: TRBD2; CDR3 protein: CASSPRTSSTDTQYF
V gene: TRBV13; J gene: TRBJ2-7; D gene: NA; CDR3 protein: CASSSVSEANEQYF
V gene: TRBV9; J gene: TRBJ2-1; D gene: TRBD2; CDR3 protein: CASSLSGGTPNEQFF
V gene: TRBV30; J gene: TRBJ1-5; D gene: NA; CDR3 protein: CAWSGLGQHNQPQHF
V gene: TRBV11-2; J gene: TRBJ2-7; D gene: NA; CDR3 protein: CASSFPTGTYEQYF
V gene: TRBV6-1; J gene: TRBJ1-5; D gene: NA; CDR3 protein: CASSEQGQVNQPQHF
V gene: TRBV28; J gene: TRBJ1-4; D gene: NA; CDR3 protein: CASSPLSFGEKLFF
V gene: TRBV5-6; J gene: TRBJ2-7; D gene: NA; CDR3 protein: CASSLGTESSYEQYF
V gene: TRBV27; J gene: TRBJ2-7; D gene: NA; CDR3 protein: CASSFASYEQYF
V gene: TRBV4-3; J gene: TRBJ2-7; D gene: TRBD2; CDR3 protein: CASSQGLAGYEQYF
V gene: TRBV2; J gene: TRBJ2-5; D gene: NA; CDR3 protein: CASSGSNGETQYF
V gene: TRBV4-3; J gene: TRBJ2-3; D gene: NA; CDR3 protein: CASSLGEQSDTQYF
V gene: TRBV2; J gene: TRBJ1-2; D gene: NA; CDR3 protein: CASSETVRRFDGYTF
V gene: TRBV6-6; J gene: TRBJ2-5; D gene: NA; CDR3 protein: CASSYSQGQETQYF
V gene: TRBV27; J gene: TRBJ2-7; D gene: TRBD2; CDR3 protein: CASSLSAGGPYEQYF
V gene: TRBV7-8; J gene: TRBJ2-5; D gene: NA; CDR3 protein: CASSLGQGETQYF
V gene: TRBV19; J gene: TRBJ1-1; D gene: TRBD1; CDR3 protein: CASSRATGGSEAFF
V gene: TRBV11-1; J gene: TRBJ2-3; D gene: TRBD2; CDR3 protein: CASSFAGGETDTQYF
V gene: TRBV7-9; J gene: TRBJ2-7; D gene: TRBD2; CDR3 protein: CASSWGTSGYEQYF
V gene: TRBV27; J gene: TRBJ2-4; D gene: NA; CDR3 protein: CASSIIGGSEVNIQYF
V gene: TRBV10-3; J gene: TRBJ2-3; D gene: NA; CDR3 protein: CATREVGFTDTQYF
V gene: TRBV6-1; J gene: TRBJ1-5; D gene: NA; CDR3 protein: CASSRPGVQPQHF
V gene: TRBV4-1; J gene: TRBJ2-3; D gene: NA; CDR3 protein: CASSQGPAMDTQYF
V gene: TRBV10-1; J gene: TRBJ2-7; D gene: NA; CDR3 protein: CASSELGGGLGEQYF
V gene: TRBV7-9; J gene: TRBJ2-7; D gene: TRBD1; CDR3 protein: CASSARGGQGSYEQYF
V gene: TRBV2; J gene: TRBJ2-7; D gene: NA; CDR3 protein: CASSEVYEQYF
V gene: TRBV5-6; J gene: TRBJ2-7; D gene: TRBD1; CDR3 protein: CASSTRDRGREQYF
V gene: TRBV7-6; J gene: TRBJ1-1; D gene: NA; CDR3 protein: CASSLAGGLAFF
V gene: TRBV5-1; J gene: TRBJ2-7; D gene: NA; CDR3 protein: CASSLGSLEGPSSYEQYF
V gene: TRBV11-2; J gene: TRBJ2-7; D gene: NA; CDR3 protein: CASSLVGPTYEQYF
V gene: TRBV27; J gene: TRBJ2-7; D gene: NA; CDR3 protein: CASTPEGGSYEQYF
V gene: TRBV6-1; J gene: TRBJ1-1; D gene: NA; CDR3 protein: CASWGPWDTEAFF
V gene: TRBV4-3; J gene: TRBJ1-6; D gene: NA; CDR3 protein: CASSQGGSDSALHF
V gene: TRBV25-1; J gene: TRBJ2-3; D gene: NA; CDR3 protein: CASSAPGAPTDTQYF
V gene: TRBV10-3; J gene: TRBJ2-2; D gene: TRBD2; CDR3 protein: CAISEAGLGLGELFF
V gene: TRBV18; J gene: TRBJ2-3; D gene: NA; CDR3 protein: CASSPEAGTQYF
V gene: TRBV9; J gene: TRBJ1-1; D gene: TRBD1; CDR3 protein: CASSHGTAVEAFF
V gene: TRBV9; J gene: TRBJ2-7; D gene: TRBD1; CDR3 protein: CASSVGTGGLEQYF
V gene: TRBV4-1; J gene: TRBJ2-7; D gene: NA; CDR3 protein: CASSQDRAGAVYEQYF
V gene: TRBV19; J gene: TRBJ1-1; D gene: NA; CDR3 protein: CASTSEWGSQAFF
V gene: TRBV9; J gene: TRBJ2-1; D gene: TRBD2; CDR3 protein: CASSVGIGREYNEQFF
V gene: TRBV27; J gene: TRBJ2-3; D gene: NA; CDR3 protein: CASKVGTDTQYF
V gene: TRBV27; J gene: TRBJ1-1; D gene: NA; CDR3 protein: CASSLWSGRGTEAFF